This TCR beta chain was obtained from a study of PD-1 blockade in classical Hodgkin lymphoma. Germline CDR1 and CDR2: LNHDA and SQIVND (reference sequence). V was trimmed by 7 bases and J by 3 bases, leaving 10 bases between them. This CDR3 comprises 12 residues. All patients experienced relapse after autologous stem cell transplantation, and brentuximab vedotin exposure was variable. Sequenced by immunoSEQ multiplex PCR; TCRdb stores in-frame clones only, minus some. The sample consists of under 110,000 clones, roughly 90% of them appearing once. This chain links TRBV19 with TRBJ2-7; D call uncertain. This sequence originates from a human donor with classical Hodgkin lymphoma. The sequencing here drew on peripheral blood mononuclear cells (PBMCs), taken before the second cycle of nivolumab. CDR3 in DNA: TGTGCCAGTAAAGACACCCGCTACGAGCAGTACTTC. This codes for CASKDTRYEQYF. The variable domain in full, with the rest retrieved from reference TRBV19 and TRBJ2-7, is DGGITQSPKYLFRKEGQNVTLSCEQNLNHDAMYWYRQDPGQGLRLIYYSQIVNDFQKGDIAEGYSVSREKKESFPLTVTSAQKNPTAFYLCASKDTRYEQYFGPGTRLTVT.